This T cell receptor beta chain was obtained from a study of shared clonotypes between healthy human individuals. Whole-study results and caveats: The study found approximately 5% of naive CD4 clonotypes shared across several donors.

Several immunoSEQ plates received, in even portions, the genomic DNA of each subset. Assay used: immunoSEQ multiplex PCR; TCRdb lists only in-frame clones, some missing. The table shows over 750,000 clones, with just over 95% occurring only once. As regards this clone: Its specificity is unknown.

The naive CD8 population came from CD45RO-negative cells selected for CCR7, without terminally differentiated effector memory CD45RA+ cells. All donors qualified as healthy HIV-negative adults and had experienced no recent acute infections or vaccinations. The germline gives CDR1 LGHNA, CDR2 YNFKEQ. The V and J ends lost 2 bases and 6 bases, in that order; junction bases with no gene match: 3. CDR3 length equals 13 residues. The material sequenced was naive CD8+ T cells sorted from blood. This chain connects TRBV4-2 to TRBJ2-7; TRBD1 matches 8 bases. This clonotype originated in a man younger than 45 in good health. CDR3 in amino acids: CASSQTTGVEQYF. In nucleotides, the CDR3 is TGTGCCAGCAGCCAAACGACAGGGGTCGAGCAGTACTTC.